The 3 T cell receptor beta chains below come from one sample, sequenced in a study of shared clonotypes between healthy human individuals. Using immunoSEQ multiplex PCR, the repertoire was profiled, and TCRdb retains in-frame clones only, with some absent. This table holds 1.4 million to 1.5 million clones, roughly 96% found once. Source material: naive CD4+ T cells sorted from blood. Subset meaning: CD45RA+ positively selected. These receptors all come from a man aged 25-40 years in good health.

The chain couples TRBV10-1 to TRBJ2-2, with 7 nucleotides matching TRBD2. The CDR3 runs to 13 residues. Germline CDR1 WNHNN, CDR2 SYGVQD (reference sequence). With V trimmed by 2 bases and J by 12 bases, 6 bases remained unmatched. CDR3 coding DNA: TGCGCCAGCAGTGAGATCCAAGCGGGGCAGCTGTTTTTT. Residues: CASSEIQAGQLFF.

The J gene is TRBJ1-1, the V gene TRBV28; D is ambiguous. Per germline, CDR1 MDHEN and CDR2 SYDVKM. Trimming took 7 bases from V and 11 from J, leaving 20 bases between them. The CDR3 runs 13 residues. The CDR3 reads CASKMLGSAGAFF. In DNA, the CDR3 is TGTGCCAGCAAAATGTTGGGGAGTGCTGGGGCTTTCTTT.

The chain employs TRBV6-1 and TRBJ2-7; maybe TRBD2 (7 bases). The V and J ends lost 4 bases and 7 bases respectively, with 23 bases between them. The CDR3 has 16 residues. The germline V gene has CDR1 MNHNS and CDR2 SASEGT. The CDR3 sequence is CASSVKSGGADGEQYF. The DNA of the CDR3 is TGTGCCAGCAGTGTTAAATCGGGGGGCGCTGACGGAGAGCAGTACTTC.